This T cell receptor (beta chain) comes out of a study of blood T cell repertoires in COVID-19. At the level of the study: There were acute and convalescent COVID-19 samples, and they came from the United States, Italy and Spain. T cells, B-cell-depleted T cells, or PBMCs provided the cDNA or gDNA that served as material.

Germline V gene data show CDR1 as MDHEN and CDR2 as SYDVKM. CDR3 length: 18 residues. Trimming took 5 bases from V and 0 from J; bases not matched to a gene: 12. The authors' processing: Reference gene primer amplification gave estimated nucleated cell counts. Here immunoSEQ multiplex PCR was the method, and the copy in TCRdb shows in-frame clones only, minus some. V, J and clone size derive from that table, while D and trimming were established from the DNA sequence. Among 150,000 to 200,000 clones listed, around 85% were seen once. The sequenced sample consisted of peripheral blood. The chain joins TRBV28 to TRBJ1-5, with 8 bases identical to TRBD1. This clonotype was obtained from a man aged 45-60 years who had recovered from COVID-19. CDR3 DNA: TGTGCCAGCAGTCCAACAACAGGGGGGCAGTATAGCAATCAGCCCCAGCATTTT. This sequence encodes CASSPTTGGQYSNQPQHF.